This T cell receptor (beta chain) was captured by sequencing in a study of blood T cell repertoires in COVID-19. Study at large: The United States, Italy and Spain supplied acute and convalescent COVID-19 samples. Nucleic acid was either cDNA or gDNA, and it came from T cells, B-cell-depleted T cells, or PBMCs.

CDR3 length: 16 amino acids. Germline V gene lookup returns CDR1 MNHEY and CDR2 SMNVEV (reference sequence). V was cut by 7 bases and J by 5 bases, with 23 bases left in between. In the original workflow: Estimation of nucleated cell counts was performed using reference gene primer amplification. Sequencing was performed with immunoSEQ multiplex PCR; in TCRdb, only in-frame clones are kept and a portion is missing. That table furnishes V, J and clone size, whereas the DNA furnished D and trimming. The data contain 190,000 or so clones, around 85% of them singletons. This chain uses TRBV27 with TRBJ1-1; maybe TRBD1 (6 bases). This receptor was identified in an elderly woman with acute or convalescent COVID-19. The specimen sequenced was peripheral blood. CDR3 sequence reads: CASTSWGLSPVTEAFF. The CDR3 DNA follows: TGTGCCAGCACCTCCTGGGGGCTGTCTCCAGTAACTGAAGCTTTCTTT.